This T cell receptor beta chain was profiled in a study of response to subunit inactivated influenza vaccine. Points from the study as a whole: The authors proposed limited new T cell recruitment per seasonal influenza vaccination.

About this clonotype itself: Its target is unknown.

TCRdb itself ran the RT-PCR reads through MiXCR, one entry per CDR3 protein. The table includes 500,000 to 650,000 distinct CDR3 sequences, 6.5% to 8% detected once. CDR3 size: 15 residues. Looked up from germline, CDR1 is ENHRY and CDR2 is SYGVKD. The V segment lost 0 bases and the J segment 6 bases; nucleotides outside the gene matches: 7. The genes are TRBV10-3 and TRBJ1-2, with 7 positions matching TRBD1. The source material was PBMCs from blood, sampled around 25 months after vaccination. This TCR was sampled from a man aged 50 to 69 who received an inactivated influenza vaccine. CDR3 sequence: CAISESRQGGDGYTF. The CDR3 bases are TGTGCCATCAGTGAGTCTCGACAGGGCGGGGATGGCTACACCTTC.